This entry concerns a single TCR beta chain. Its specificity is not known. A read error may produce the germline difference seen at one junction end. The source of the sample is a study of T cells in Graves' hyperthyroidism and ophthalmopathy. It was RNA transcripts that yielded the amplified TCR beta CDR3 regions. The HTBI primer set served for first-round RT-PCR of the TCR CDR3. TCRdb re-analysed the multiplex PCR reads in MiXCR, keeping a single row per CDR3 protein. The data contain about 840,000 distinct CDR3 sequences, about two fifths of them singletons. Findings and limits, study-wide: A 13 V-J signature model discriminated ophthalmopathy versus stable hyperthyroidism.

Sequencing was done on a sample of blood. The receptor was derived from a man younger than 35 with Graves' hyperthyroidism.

The CDR3 DNA follows: TGTGCCAGCAGTTACCCAGGGACTAGTAGAGAGGCCCAGTACTTC. Encoded protein: CASSYPGTSREAQYF. The rearrangement links TRBV7-9 to TRBJ2-5, with 8 bases fitting TRBD2. Germline V gene sequence: CDR1 SEHNR, CDR2 FQNEAQ (reference sequence). The CDR3 loop spans 15 amino acids.